The 10 T cell receptor beta chains below come from one sample, sequenced in a study of cytomegalovirus exposure and HLA in healthy donors. PCR primers comprised 60 Vbeta and 13 Jbeta primers. This table comes from immunoSEQ multiplex PCR, and its TCRdb copy is limited to in-frame clones, with some not included. The table lists about 150,000 clones, 65% to 85% of them singletons. The sample consisted of PBMCs. Receptors were obtained from a woman in her thirties or forties in good health and CMV-seropositive.

The J gene is TRBJ2-1, the V gene TRBV5-4, with 8 bases matching TRBD2. The V gene's germline CDR1 is SGHNT and CDR2 YYREEE (reference sequence). Unmatched junction bases numbered 5, after V lost 5 bases and J lost 1 base. The CDR3 totals 15 residues. DNA for the CDR3: TGTGCCAGCAGACCTACTAGCGGATCCTACAATGAGCAGTTCTTC. Translating gives CASRPTSGSYNEQFF.

V is TRBV27 and J is TRBJ2-3; 14 bases are shared with TRBD2. CDR3 length: 15 amino acids. Germline V gene lookup returns CDR1 MNHEY and CDR2 SMNVEV (reference sequence). V gave up 6 bases and J gave up 5 bases; unmatched junction bases: 4. DNA for the CDR3: TGTGCCAGCAGCAAGACTAGCGGGAGGGTAGATACGCAGTATTTT. Amino acids: CASSKTSGRVDTQYF.

The genes are TRBV7-9 and TRBJ1-2, with TRBD1 matching 7 bases. The V gene's germline CDR1 is SEHNR and CDR2 FQNEAQ (reference sequence). The CDR3 consists of 13 residues. The junction had 4 bases not matched to a gene; V was cut back by 7 bases and J by 2 bases. The CDR3 reads CASIKQGNYGYTF. CDR3 in DNA: TGTGCCAGCATAAAACAGGGGAACTATGGCTACACCTTC.

The J gene is TRBJ2-6, the V gene TRBV19; D gene ambiguous. V lost 8 bases and J lost 4, with 15 bases in between. The CDR3 has 15 residues. Germline CDR1 reads LNHDA; CDR2 reads SQIVND (reference sequence). This chain's CDR3 is CASSLQPLGANVLTF. The DNA for the CDR3 is TGTGCCAGTTCTTTACAACCCCTGGGGGCCAACGTCCTGACTTTC.

V is TRBV30 and J is TRBJ2-5; 8 bases fit TRBD2. Germline lookup yields CDR1 GTSNPN and CDR2 SVGIG (reference sequence). The V and J ends lost 0 bases and 4 bases, in that order; junction bases with no gene match: 7. This CDR3 is built from 15 residues. The CDR3 DNA follows: TGTGCCTGGAGTGTTGAGACTAGCGAACGAGAGACCCAGTACTTC. Translation gives CAWSVETSERETQYF. The full variable domain, in which reference TRBV30 and TRBJ2-5 provide the parts outside the CDR3, is SQTIHQWPATLVQPVGSPLSLECTVEGTSNPNLYWYRQAAGRGLQLLFYSVGIGQISSEVPQNLSASRPQDRQFILSSKKLLLSDSGFYLCAWSVETSERETQYFGPGTRLLVL.

This CDR3 reads CASSQLAGGAAEQFF. The CDR3 nucleotides read TGTGCCAGCAGTCAGCTAGCGGGAGGGGCGGCTGAGCAGTTCTTC. The gene calls are TRBV28 and TRBJ2-1, with 12 bases identical to TRBD2. V shed 5 bases and J 9 bases; nucleotides not matched to a gene: 8. Germline CDR1 MDHEN, CDR2 SYDVKM. The CDR3 covers 15 residues.

This chain connects TRBV5-1 to TRBJ2-7, with TRBD1 matching 9 bases. CDR3 length: 15 residues. Per germline, CDR1 SGHRS and CDR2 YFSETQ. The V segment lost 0 bases and the J segment 5 bases; nucleotides outside the gene matches: 6. DNA of the CDR3: TGCGCCAGCAGCTTGGACAGGGGGCGTTTCAACGAGCAGTACTTC. It specifies CASSLDRGRFNEQYF.

This clone was seen only once. The chain employs TRBV11-3 and TRBJ2-5; D is perhaps TRBD1 (5 bases). Germline CDR1 and CDR2: SGHNT and YENEEA. The CDR3 is 13 residues long. Between the trimmed V and J ends, which lost 4 bases and 5 bases, there was a span of 11 bases. CDR3 nucleotide sequence: TGTGCCAGCAGCTCCGACAGTGGGGAGACCCAGTACTTC. Its translation is CASSSDSGETQYF.

This clone was seen a handful of times. The rearrangement links TRBV2 to TRBJ1-1; maybe TRBD1 (5 bases). This CDR3 comprises 13 residues. Trimming took off 4 bases at V and 7 bases at J, with 13 bases between the two ends. Germline lookup yields CDR1 SNHLY and CDR2 FYNNEI. CDR3 in DNA: TGTGCCAGCAGTGGGGGCAGGAAGTATGAAGCTTTCTTT. This translates into CASSGGRKYEAFF.

This rearrangement joins TRBV5-1 to TRBJ1-2, with 7 bases aligning to TRBD1. J was trimmed by 1 base and V by 3 bases; bases with no gene match: 3. Germline CDR1 reads SGHRS; CDR2 reads YFSETQ. This CDR3 comprises 14 residues. CDR3 residues: CASSYGDSNYGYTF. The CDR3 nucleotides read TGCGCCAGCAGCTATGGGGACAGTAACTATGGCTACACCTTC.